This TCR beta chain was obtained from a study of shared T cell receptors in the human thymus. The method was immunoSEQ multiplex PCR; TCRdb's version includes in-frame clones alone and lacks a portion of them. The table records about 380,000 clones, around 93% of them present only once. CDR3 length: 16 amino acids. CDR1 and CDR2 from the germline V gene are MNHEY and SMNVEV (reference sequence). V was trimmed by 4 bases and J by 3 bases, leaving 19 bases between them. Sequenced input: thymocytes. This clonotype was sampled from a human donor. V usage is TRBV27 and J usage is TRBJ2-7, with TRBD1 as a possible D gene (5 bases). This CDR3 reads CASSSRQPRFFYEQYF. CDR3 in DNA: TGTGCCAGCAGTTCCCGACAGCCCCGATTCTTCTACGAGCAGTACTTC.